A selection of T cell receptor beta chains follows, all from one sample in a study of T-cell memory formation after mild COVID-19. MiXCR, applied by TCRdb to the 5' RACE reads, yields one record per CDR3 protein. Among almost 550,000 distinct CDR3 sequences, 20% were seen once, and the ten largest hold approximately 12%. The specimen was PBMCs or a T cell subset sorted from them (not recorded which). The receptors were sampled from an adult woman who had mild COVID-19 (a few samples of this study predate the infection). Cell type and time point are not known. CDR3s include the opening cysteine and the closing phenylalanine or tryptophan. A D gene is named only where the DNA matches it firmly. Some rows mark clone size as missing; the rest say once, few, many or name a class of expanded clone.

TRBV10-3	.	few	TRBJ2-3	CAIRGQSADTQYF	TGTGCCATCAGGGGTCAGTCCGCTGATACGCAGTATTTT
TRBV27	TRBD2	few	TRBJ2-3	CASSSLGLAGLWDTQYF	TGTGCCAGCAGTAGTTTGGGACTAGCGGGACTCTGGGATACGCAGTATTTT
TRBV5-1	TRBD2	few	TRBJ2-3	CASSSGTSGRACTDTQYF	TGCGCCAGCAGCTCCGGGACTAGCGGGAGGGCTTGCACAGATACGCAGTATTTT
TRBV9	TRBD2	.	TRBJ2-1	CASSPGLAGITYNEQFF	TGTGCCAGCAGCCCCGGACTAGCGGGTATAACCTACAATGAGCAGTTCTTC
TRBV29-1	TRBD1	.	TRBJ2-7	CSVTGVSPYEQYF	TGCAGCGTGACAGGGGTCAGCCCGTACGAGCAGTACTTC
TRBV7-9	.	.	TRBJ2-7	CASSSTSGTPESYEQYF	TGTGCCAGCAGCTCTACCTCCGGGACACCGGAGTCGTACGAGCAGTACTTC
TRBV7-8	.	few	TRBJ1-5	CASSTSRGPQHF	TGTGCCAGCAGCACCTCACGGGGGCCCCAGCATTTT
TRBV24-1	.	few	TRBJ2-5	CAAGSGETQYF	TGTGCCGCAGGAAGTGGAGAGACCCAGTACTTC
TRBV20-1	.	few	TRBJ2-2	CSASVPGPNTGELFF	TGCAGTGCTAGTGTACCGGGCCCGAACACCGGGGAGCTGTTTTTT
TRBV5-1	.	.	TRBJ1-1	CASKLQDSQGEAFF	TGCGCCAGCAAGCTCCAGGACAGTCAAGGTGAAGCTTTCTTT
TRBV5-1	TRBD1	.	TRBJ1-2	CASSLPGTGQSGYTF	TGCGCCAGCAGCTTGCCCGGGACAGGCCAAAGTGGCTACACCTTC
TRBV10-3	.	.	TRBJ1-5	CAISASQRDQPQHF	TGTGCCATCAGTGCTTCTCAAAGAGATCAGCCCCAGCATTTT
TRBV7-2	TRBD1	few	TRBJ1-1	CASSPRLTGGSEAFF	TGTGCCAGCAGCCCTCGCCTGACAGGGGGCTCTGAAGCTTTCTTT
TRBV30	.	few	TRBJ1-3	CAWSVPGLTGNTIYF	TGTGCCTGGAGTGTACCCGGGCTGACTGGAAACACCATATATTTT
TRBV20-1	.	.	TRBJ2-7	CSARPRRISYEQYF	TGCAGTGCTAGACCCCGGAGGATCTCCTACGAGCAGTACTTC
TRBV24-1	TRBD2	many	TRBJ2-5	CATSDTTLAGGLETQYF	TGTGCCACCAGTGATACTACCCTAGCGGGGGGTCTCGAGACCCAGTACTTC
TRBV29-1	TRBD2	.	TRBJ2-1	CSVYPVGLAGVGYNEQFF	TGCAGCGTGTACCCAGTGGGACTAGCGGGGGTGGGGTACAATGAGCAGTTCTTC
TRBV15	.	.	TRBJ2-1	CATSNSRGVAWSNEQFF	TGTGCCACCAGCAACTCACGCGGGGTCGCATGGAGCAATGAGCAGTTCTTC
TRBV20-1	.	few	TRBJ1-5	CSASSSALGNQPQHF	TGCAGTGCTAGCAGTTCTGCCCTTGGCAATCAGCCCCAGCATTTT
TRBV12-3/TRBV12-4	.	.	TRBJ2-1	CASSSDGANNEQFF	TGTGCCAGCAGTTCGGACGGGGCGAACAATGAGCAGTTCTTC
TRBV2	.	few	TRBJ2-5	CASSIAGRSQETQYF	TGTGCCAGCAGCATCGCGGGAAGGTCACAAGAGACCCAGTACTTC
TRBV24-1	.	few	TRBJ1-1	CATRAVRGNTEAFF	TGTGCCACCAGAGCAGTAAGGGGAAACACTGAAGCTTTCTTT
TRBV7-9	.	.	TRBJ1-5	CASSLDTRNQPQHF	TGTGCCAGCAGTCTTGACACGCGCAATCAGCCCCAGCATTTT
TRBV6-1	.	.	TRBJ2-5	CASNPGHQETQYF	TGTGCCAGCAATCCGGGACACCAAGAGACCCAGTACTTC
TRBV7-9	.	few	TRBJ1-2	CASSLAEVRVGVRDGYTF	TGTGCCAGCAGCTTAGCGGAGGTCCGAGTAGGAGTTAGGGATGGCTACACCTTC
TRBV7-8	TRBD2	few	TRBJ2-1	CASSLRTSGGLTHNEQFF	TGTGCCAGCAGCTTACGGACTAGCGGGGGCCTCACTCACAATGAGCAGTTCTTC
TRBV7-9	.	few	TRBJ1-5	CASTTGGQPQHF	TGTGCCAGCACCACCGGGGGTCAGCCCCAGCATTTT
TRBV29-1	TRBD1	many	TRBJ2-7	CSTRDRDRTYEQYF	TGCAGCACAAGAGACCGGGACAGAACCTACGAGCAGTACTTC
TRBV6-5	TRBD2	few	TRBJ2-4	CASRPLLAGGGKNIQYF	TGTGCCAGCAGACCCCTCCTAGCGGGAGGAGGCAAAAACATTCAGTACTTC
TRBV11-2	TRBD1	.	TRBJ2-7	CASSSNRDRRTYEQYF	TGTGCCAGCAGCTCGAACCGGGACAGGAGAACCTACGAGCAGTACTTC
TRBV27	.	few	TRBJ2-1	CASSLGGTGYNEQFF	TGTGCCAGCAGTTTGGGGGGAACGGGCTACAATGAGCAGTTCTTC
TRBV5-1	TRBD1	.	TRBJ2-1	CASGGTRQGLGEQFF	TGCGCCAGCGGGGGTACGAGACAGGGATTGGGCGAGCAGTTCTTC
TRBV15	TRBD1	few	TRBJ1-1	CATSDPTGTGSWGTEAFF	TGTGCCACCAGCGACCCCACCGGGACAGGCAGCTGGGGCACTGAAGCTTTCTTT
TRBV20-1	TRBD2	few	TRBJ2-7	CSARVLGLGDEQYF	TGCAGTGCTAGAGTGTTAGGACTAGGGGACGAGCAGTACTTC
TRBV24-1	.	few	TRBJ2-1	CATSDARVYNEQFF	TGTGCCACCAGTGATGCCAGGGTATACAATGAGCAGTTCTTC
TRBV15	TRBD2	.	TRBJ2-3	CATSGGGSTRTDTQYF	TGTGCCACCAGCGGAGGCGGGAGTACCCGCACAGATACGCAGTATTTT
TRBV7-9	TRBD1	.	TRBJ1-6	CASSDGTGHLSLHF	TGTGCCAGCAGCGACGGGACAGGGCATTTGTCCCTCCACTTT
TRBV27	.	few	TRBJ2-1	CASSFRGQDEQFF	TGTGCTAGCAGTTTCCGGGGGCAGGATGAGCAGTTCTTC